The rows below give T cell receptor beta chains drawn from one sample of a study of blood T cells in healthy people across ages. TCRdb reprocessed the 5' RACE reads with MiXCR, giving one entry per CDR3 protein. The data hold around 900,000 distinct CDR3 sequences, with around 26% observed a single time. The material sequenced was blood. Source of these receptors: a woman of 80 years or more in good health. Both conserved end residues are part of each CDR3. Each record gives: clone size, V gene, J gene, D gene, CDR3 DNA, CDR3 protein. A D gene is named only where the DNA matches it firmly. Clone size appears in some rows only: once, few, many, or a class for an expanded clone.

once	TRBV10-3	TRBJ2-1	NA	TGTGCCACCCGTTCCCAGGGGGGGGCCCAAGAGACCCGGTTCTTC	CATRSQGGAQETRFF
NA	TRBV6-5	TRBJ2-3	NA	TGTGCCAGCAGTTACAGGCAGGGGACAGATACGCAGTATTTT	CASSYRQGTDTQYF
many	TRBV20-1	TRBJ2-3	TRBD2	TGCAGTGCTAGCTTAGCGGGGGCTCCTAGCACAGATACGCAGTATTTT	CSASLAGAPSTDTQYF
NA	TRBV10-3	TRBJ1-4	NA	TGTGCCATCAGGGAATCGGAGGGCCTGAATGAAAAACTGGTTTTT	CAIRESEGLNEKLVF
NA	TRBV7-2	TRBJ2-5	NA	TGTGCCAGCAGCTTAGCGCTCCGGGGTGGTGGTAGAGAGACCCGGTACTTC	CASSLALRGGGRETRYF
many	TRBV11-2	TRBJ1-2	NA	TGTGCCAGCAGACCAAAGACAGTGGGCGGCTACACCTTC	CASRPKTVGGYTF
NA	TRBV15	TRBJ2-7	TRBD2	TGTGCCACCAGCACGACTAGCGGGTGGTACGAGCAGTACTTC	CATSTTSGWYEQYF
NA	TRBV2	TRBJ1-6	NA	TGTGCCAGCAGTGAGGGCTTGGGGGTTTCACCCCTCCACTTT	CASSEGLGVSPLHF
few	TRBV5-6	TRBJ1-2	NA	TGTGCCAGCACCCGACGTACCGGGACTCCGGGCCCTTTCCCTGGTGGCTACACCTTC	CASTRRTGTPGPFPGGYTF
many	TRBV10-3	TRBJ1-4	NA	TGTGCCATCAGTGCTACCCCCGAAAAACTGTTTTTT	CAISATPEKLFF
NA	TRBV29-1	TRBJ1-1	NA	TGCAGCGTTGAAGGGGGGGGCACTGAAGCTTTCTTT	CSVEGGGTEAFF
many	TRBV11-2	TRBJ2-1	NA	TGTGCCAGCAGCCCTTCGGGAACCAGCAATGAGCAGTTCTTC	CASSPSGTSNEQFF
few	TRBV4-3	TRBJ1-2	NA	TGCGCCAGCAGCCAAGATCGCAACAACTATGGCTACACCTTC	CASSQDRNNYGYTF
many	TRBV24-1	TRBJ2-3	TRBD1	TGTGCCACCGGCCTCTCAGGGACAGGGCACACAGATACGCAGTATTTT	CATGLSGTGHTDTQYF
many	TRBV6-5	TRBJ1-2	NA	TGTGCCAGCAGTTACTCGCTGTTGGGATTTGGCTATGGCTACACCTTC	CASSYSLLGFGYGYTF
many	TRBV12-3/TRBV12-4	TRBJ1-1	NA	TGTGCCAGCAGTTTAGAGGTCCCGACCACTGAAGCTTTCTTT	CASSLEVPTTEAFF
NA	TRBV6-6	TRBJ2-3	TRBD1	TGTGCCGGCAGAGAGATAGGGGGCCGGGATACGCAGTATTTT	CAGREIGGRDTQYF
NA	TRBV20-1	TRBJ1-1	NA	TGCAGTGCTGGACAGAGGAACACTGAAGCTTTCTTT	CSAGQRNTEAFF
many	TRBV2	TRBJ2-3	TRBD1	TGTGCCAGCAGCCCGACAGGGGGCTCCCGCACAGATACGCAGTATTTT	CASSPTGGSRTDTQYF
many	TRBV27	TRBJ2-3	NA	TGTGCCAGCAGCAGACTTGGGCTGGCCACGGGCACAGATACGCAGTATTTT	CASSRLGLATGTDTQYF
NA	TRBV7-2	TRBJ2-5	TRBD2	TGTGCCAGCAGCTACTGGGGCGGGGGCCAAGAGACCCAGTACTTC	CASSYWGGGQETQYF
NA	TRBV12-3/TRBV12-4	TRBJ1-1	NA	TGTGCCAGCAGTTTTGACGGAAAGATGAACACTGAAGCTTTCTTT	CASSFDGKMNTEAFF
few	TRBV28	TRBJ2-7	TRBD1	TGTGCCAGCAGTCGAACACAGGGGAATGAGCAGTACTTC	CASSRTQGNEQYF
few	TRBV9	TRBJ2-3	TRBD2	TGTGCCAGCAGTCGCGACCATGGGACTACGACAGATACGCAGTATTTT	CASSRDHGTTTDTQYF